This TCR beta chain was found in a study of cytomegalovirus exposure and HLA in healthy donors. About the research overall: A prior analysis found roughly 100 million unique TCR beta sequences from about 179 million T cells. Study-wide findings and caveats: TCR beta V- and J-gene trimming, according to a later analysis, was linked to a missense DCLRE1C variant. Listed as cytomegalovirus-associated were 150 to 200 TCR beta chains.

To note about this clone: Antigen specificity is unknown.

The PCR contained 60 Vbeta and 13 Jbeta primers. Sequencing was performed with immunoSEQ multiplex PCR; in TCRdb, only in-frame clones are kept and a portion is missing. The table includes tens of thousands of clones, 75% detected once. The trim removed 0 bases at V and 4 bases at J, leaving 13 bases unmatched. This CDR3 comprises 18 residues. From germline, CDR1 is SGDLS and CDR2 YYNGEE. Sequencing was performed on PBMCs. The source is a man aged 35-49 years in good health and CMV-seronegative. This chain joins TRBV9 and TRBJ1-3; TRBD1 agrees at 7 bases. CDR3 sequence: CASSVAPGGIGPGNTIYF. CDR3 sequence (DNA): TGTGCCAGCAGCGTAGCACCAGGGGGAATCGGTCCGGGAAACACCATATATTTT.